The 22 T cell receptor beta chains below were found in one sample sequenced in a study of T-cell reconstitution after alpha-beta-depleted transplantation in children. Unique molecular identifiers were incorporated during preparation of the TCRbeta library. TCRdb re-derived calls from the PCR reads in MiXCR, one entry per CDR3 protein. Here the sample spans 600,000 to 800,000 distinct CDR3 sequences, around 12% being singletons. This specimen was PBMCs, taken before TCRalphabeta/CD19-depleted stem cell transplant. The receptors were gathered from a girl aged 2 to 9 with congenital amegakaryocytic thrombocytopenia, due to receive a stem cell transplant.

This clonotype was counted only a few times. The V call is TRBV29-1, the J call TRBJ2-5; 7 nucleotides line up with TRBD2. The CDR3 contains 12 residues. Germline loops: CDR1 SQVTM, CDR2 ANQGSEA. Trimming at V came to 5 bases and at J to 1 base, leaving 1 base not matched to a gene. The CDR3 DNA is TGCAGCGTTTGGACTAGCCAAGAGACCCAGTACTTC. Encoded protein: CSVWTSQETQYF.

This clonotype was recorded only once. This CDR3 reads CASSKVGQGARDTQYF. CDR3 in DNA: TGTGCCAGCAGCAAGGTGGGACAGGGCGCACGGGATACGCAGTATTTT. The chain employs TRBV28 and TRBJ2-3; 9 nucleotides match TRBD1. J lost 6 bases, V lost 6 bases, and 13 bases had no gene match. CDR3 size: 16 residues. Germline V lookup: CDR1 MDHEN, CDR2 SYDVKM.

Only a few counts were recorded for this clonotype. The chain carries TRBV10-3 and TRBJ2-7; D call uncertain. Trimming pared 6 bases from V and 0 bases from J, leaving 15 bases between. CDR3 length: 15 residues. Germline lookup yields CDR1 ENHRY and CDR2 SYGVKD. CDR3 residues: CAIRLNEHSSYEQYF. The CDR3 DNA follows: TGTGCCATCAGATTGAACGAACATAGCTCCTACGAGCAGTACTTC.

This clonotype was detected many times. The rearrangement joins TRBV4-1 to TRBJ2-7; 8 positions agree with TRBD2. The J segment lost 4 bases and the V segment lost 4 bases, leaving 9 bases of the junction unmatched. Germline V gene sequence: CDR1 MGHRA, CDR2 YSYEKL. There are 15 residues in the CDR3. Here the CDR3 DNA reads TGCGCCAGCAGCCGGATTAGCGGGGAAGGGTACGAGCAGTACTTC. Amino acids: CASSRISGEGYEQYF.

This clonotype was found a few times. The chain uses TRBV27 and TRBJ2-1; D uncertain. The CDR3 is 14 residues long. Germline V gene sequence: CDR1 MNHEY, CDR2 SMNVEV (reference sequence). V shed 6 bases and J shed 0 bases, with 9 bases lying between them. The CDR3 region has the DNA TGTGCCAGCAGCGACGTAAGCTCCTACAATGAGCAGTTCTTC. This translates into CASSDVSSYNEQFF.

The table lists this clonotype with a few counts. The V gene is TRBV6-1, the J gene TRBJ1-6; D is perhaps TRBD1 (6 bases). Germline lookup yields CDR1 MNHNS and CDR2 SASEGT. The CDR3 is 13 amino acids. V dropped 6 bases and J dropped 10 bases, with 13 bases sitting between them. CDR3 sequence reads: CASRRNRDSPLHF. CDR3 nucleotide sequence: TGTGCCAGCAGGCGAAACAGGGACTCACCCCTCCACTTT.

The rearrangement links TRBV18 to TRBJ2-7; D not resolved. The ends were cut back, 3 bases at V and 3 bases at J, with 15 bases in the middle. Germline CDR1 is KGHSH and CDR2 is LQKENI. This CDR3 has 15 residues. In DNA form, the CDR3 reads TGTGCCAGCTCACCGTGGCCCACGAACCACTACGAGCAGTACTTC. Its translation: CASSPWPTNHYEQYF. Complete variable domain (other parts from reference TRBV18 and TRBJ2-7): NAGVMQNPRHLVRRRGQEARLRCSPMKGHSHVYWYRQLPEEGLKFMVYLQKENIIDESGMPKERFSAEFPKEGPSILRIQQVVRGDSAAYFCASSPWPTNHYEQYFGPGTRLTVT.

At least ten counts were recorded for this clonotype. The chain is built from TRBV28 and TRBJ2-7, with D maybe TRBD2 (6 bases). CDR1 is MDHEN, CDR2 SYDVKM, per germline. V lost 6 bases to trimming and J lost 2 bases, with 17 bases between them. The CDR3 runs to 15 residues. The CDR3 loop reads CASSPGGLRTYEQYF. DNA for the CDR3: TGTGCCAGCAGCCCCGGAGGGTTGAGGACCTACGAGCAGTACTTC.

This clonotype was counted only a few times. DNA for the CDR3: TGCAGTCACTTAGGGTCAGATACGCAGTATTTT. Its protein product is CSHLGSDTQYF. The chain is built from TRBV20-1 and TRBJ2-3; the D is unclear. V was shortened by 8 bases and J by 4 bases, with 10 bases between the two germline ends. This CDR3 has 11 residues. Germline CDR1 is DFQATT and CDR2 is SNEGSKA (reference sequence).

This clonotype was observed a few times. The chain uses TRBV5-1 and TRBJ2-7; 9 nucleotides agree with TRBD1. J lost 2 bases, V lost 0 bases, and 6 bases had no gene match. This CDR3 is 16 amino acids long. CDR1 is SGHRS and CDR2 is YFSETQ in the germline V gene. DNA for the CDR3: TGCGCCAGCAGCTTGGCCGAGGGGACAGGGACCTACGAGCAGTACTTC. The encoded protein is CASSLAEGTGTYEQYF.

The rearrangement links TRBV19 to TRBJ1-2; D may be TRBD1 (5 bases). Trimming cost V 4 bases and J 8 bases, with 11 bases left between them. The CDR3 spans 12 residues. CDR1 and CDR2 (germline): LNHDA, SQIVND (reference sequence). The CDR3 spells CASSTRQGGYTF. In DNA form, the CDR3 reads TGTGCCAGTAGTACGCGCCAGGGCGGCTACACCTTC.

This clonotype was detected many times. DNA of the CDR3: TGTGCCAGTTTCAGGGGTTACGGAAACACCATATATTTT. Translated, it gives CASFRGYGNTIYF. V usage is TRBV12-3 or TRBV12-4 and J usage is TRBJ1-3; maybe TRBD1 (6 bases). The length of the CDR3 is 13 residues. V lost 9 bases and J lost 4, with 13 bases in between.

The rearrangement links TRBV6-5 to TRBJ1-2; D may be TRBD1 (5 bases). V was trimmed by 8 bases and J by 13 bases, leaving 14 bases between them. The CDR3 length is 10 residues. The V gene's germline CDR1 is MNHEY and CDR2 SVGAGI. CDR3 DNA sequence: TGTGCCAGCGGTAGGGGAGAAGTCACCTTC. It codes for CASGRGEVTF.

The chain links TRBV7-9 to TRBJ2-2; 8 nucleotides align to TRBD2. After removal of 5 bases from V and 3 bases from J, the junction contained 11 bases not matched to a gene. Per the germline V gene, CDR1 is SEHNR and CDR2 is FQNEAQ (reference sequence). The CDR3 runs 17 residues. The CDR3, as DNA: TGTGCCAGCAGCCCACTAGCGGAGTCAGGGGACACCGGGGAGCTGTTTTTT. Translation: CASSPLAESGDTGELFF. The full variable domain, its missing parts supplied by reference TRBV7-9 and TRBJ2-2, is DTGVSQNPRHKITKRGQNVTFRCDPISEHNRLYWYRQTLGQGPEFLTYFQNEAQLEKSRLLSDRFSAERPKGSFSTLEIQRTEQGDSAMYLCASSPLAESGDTGELFFGEGSRLTVL.

V gene TRBV6-1 combines with J gene TRBJ2-7, with 9 bases matching TRBD2. Matching the DNA end better, TRBJ2-1 makes the J call doubtful. The CDR3 consists of 15 residues. Looked up from germline, CDR1 is MNHNS and CDR2 is SASEGT. The chain's CDR3 is CASSPPAGGLNEQFF. For the CDR3, the DNA is TGTGCCAGCAGCCCCCCCGCGGGAGGGTTAAATGAGCAGTTCTTC.

This clonotype occurred many times. V gene TRBV12-5 combines with J gene TRBJ1-5; a weak D match, TRBD1 (5 bases). Trimming took off 2 bases at V and 2 bases at J, with 19 bases between the two ends. The germline V gene has CDR1 LGHNT and CDR2 FRNRAP. The CDR3 length is 18 residues. The CDR3 is CASGLTHTGGAGNQPQHF. CDR3 nucleotides: TGTGCTAGTGGTTTGACACATACAGGTGGGGCAGGCAATCAGCCCCAGCATTTT. The full variable domain, completed using reference TRBV12-5 and TRBJ1-5, is DARVTQTPRHKVTEMGQEVTMRCQPILGHNTVFWYRQTMMQGLELLAYFRNRAPLDDSGMPKDRFSAEMPDATLATLKIQPSEPRDSAVYFCASGLTHTGGAGNQPQHFGDGTRLSIL.

For this clonotype: A clone one base away is much larger, so this may be a read error. This chain connects TRBV5-1 to TRBJ1-3; D ambiguous. The germline CDR1 and CDR2 sequences are SGHRS and YFSETQ. This CDR3 is 13 amino acids long. The CDR3 loop is CASSFPGGNIIYF. The CDR3 DNA is TGCGCCAGCAGCTTTCCAGGTGGAAACATCATATATTTT.

This clonotype has a count of ten or more. The chain couples TRBV15 to TRBJ2-4; D perhaps matches TRBD1 (6 bases). The V end lost 4 bases, the J end lost 5 bases, and 15 bases lay between the germline ends. Germline V gene data show CDR1 as LNHNV and CDR2 as YYDKDF (reference sequence). This CDR3 region has 15 residues. In nucleotides, the CDR3 is TGTGCCACCAGCACCTACAGGGTCGGCGAAAACATTCAGTACTTC. This encodes CATSTYRVGENIQYF.

V gene TRBV18 combines with J gene TRBJ2-3; no clear D gene. With 2 bases removed from V and 0 bases from J, the gap between germline ends came to 9 bases. Germline loops: CDR1 KGHSH, CDR2 LQKENI. CDR3 length: 15 residues. CDR3 protein: CASSPNLDSTDTQYF. CDR3 DNA: TGTGCCAGCTCACCAAATTTGGATAGCACAGATACGCAGTATTTT.

This clonotype was observed a handful of times. V is TRBV20-1 and J is TRBJ2-5; D call uncertain. V gave up 3 bases and J gave up 4 bases, with 15 bases separating them. The CDR3 length is 14 residues. CDR1 DFQATT and CDR2 SNEGSKA come from the germline V gene (reference sequence). The CDR3 is CSASLDWSPETQYF. The CDR3 coding sequence is TGCAGTGCTAGCCTTGACTGGTCCCCAGAGACCCAGTACTTC.

There are many counts of this clonotype. This sequence joins TRBV20-1 and TRBJ2-1, with TRBD1 identical over 7 bases. The germline CDR1 and CDR2 sequences are DFQATT and SNEGSKA (reference sequence). With V trimmed by 4 bases and J by 9 bases, 12 bases remained unmatched. This CDR3 contains 14 residues. The CDR3 region is CSANSGTVVGEQFF. The CDR3 nucleotides are TGCAGTGCTAATTCCGGGACAGTAGTAGGTGAGCAGTTCTTC.

The chain couples TRBV7-2 to TRBJ1-5; D is undetermined. V lost 5 bases and J lost 9, with 17 bases in between. The CDR3 is made up of 14 amino acids. The germline V gene has CDR1 SGHTA and CDR2 FQGNSA. Here the CDR3 DNA reads TGTGCCAGCAGCCCGACCTCCCAGGTGGGGCCCCAGCATTTT. The encoded protein is CASSPTSQVGPQHF.